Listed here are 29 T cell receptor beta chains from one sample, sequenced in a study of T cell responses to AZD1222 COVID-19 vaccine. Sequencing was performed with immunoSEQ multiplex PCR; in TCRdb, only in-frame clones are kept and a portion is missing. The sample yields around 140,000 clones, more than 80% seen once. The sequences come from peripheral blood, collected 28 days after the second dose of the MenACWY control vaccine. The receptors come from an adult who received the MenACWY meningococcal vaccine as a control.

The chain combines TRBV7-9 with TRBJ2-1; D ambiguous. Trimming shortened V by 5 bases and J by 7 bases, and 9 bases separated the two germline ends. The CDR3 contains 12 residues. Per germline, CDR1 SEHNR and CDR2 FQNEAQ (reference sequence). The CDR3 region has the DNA TGTGCCAGCAGCGTAGACGGAAATGAGCAGTTCTTC. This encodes CASSVDGNEQFF.

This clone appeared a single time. This chain's CDR3 is CASSQDFGLAGADEQFF. The CDR3 DNA reads as TGTGCCAGCAGCCAAGACTTCGGGCTAGCGGGAGCCGATGAGCAGTTCTTC. The V gene is TRBV4-2, the J gene TRBJ2-1; 10 bases line up with TRBD2. The ends lost 0 bases at V and 8 bases at J; junction bases unmatched: 10. The germline gives CDR1 LGHNA, CDR2 YNFKEQ. The CDR3 covers 17 residues.

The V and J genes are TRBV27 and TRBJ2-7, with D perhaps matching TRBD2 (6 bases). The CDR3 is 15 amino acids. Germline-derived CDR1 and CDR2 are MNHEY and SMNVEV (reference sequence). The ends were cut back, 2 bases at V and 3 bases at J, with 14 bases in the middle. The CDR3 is CASSLGGWGVYEQYF. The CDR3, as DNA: TGTGCCAGCAGTTTAGGGGGATGGGGGGTCTACGAGCAGTACTTC.

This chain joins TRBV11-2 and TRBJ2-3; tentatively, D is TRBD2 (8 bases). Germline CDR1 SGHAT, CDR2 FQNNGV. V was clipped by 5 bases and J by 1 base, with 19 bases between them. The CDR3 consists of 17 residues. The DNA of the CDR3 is TGTGCCAGCAGCAAAGGGGGCCCGACTAGCGGCACAGATACGCAGTATTTT. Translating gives CASSKGGPTSGTDTQYF.

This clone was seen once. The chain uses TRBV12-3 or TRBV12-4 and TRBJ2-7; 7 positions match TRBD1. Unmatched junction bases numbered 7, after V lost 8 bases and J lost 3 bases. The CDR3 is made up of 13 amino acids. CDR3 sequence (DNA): TGTGCCAGCCGTCCAACAGGGGACTACGAGCAGTACTTC. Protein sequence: CASRPTGDYEQYF.

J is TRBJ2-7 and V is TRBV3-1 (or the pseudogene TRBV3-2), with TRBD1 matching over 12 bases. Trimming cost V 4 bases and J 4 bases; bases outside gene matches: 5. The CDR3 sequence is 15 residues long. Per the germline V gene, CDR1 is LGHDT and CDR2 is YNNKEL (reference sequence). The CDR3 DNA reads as TGTGCCAGCAGCCCTCTGGGACAGGGGGCGTACGAGCAGTACTTC. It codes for CASSPLGQGAYEQYF.

As DNA, the CDR3 is TGTGCCAGCAGTTGGCAGGGTATGGCTGAAGCTTTCTTT. Translation: CASSWQGMAEAFF. This rearrangement joins TRBV6-5 to TRBJ1-1; D is perhaps TRBD1 (5 bases). Germline assignment: CDR1 MNHEY and CDR2 SVGAGI. Trimming stripped 4 bases from V and 6 bases from J, with 12 bases between. This CDR3 has 13 amino acids.

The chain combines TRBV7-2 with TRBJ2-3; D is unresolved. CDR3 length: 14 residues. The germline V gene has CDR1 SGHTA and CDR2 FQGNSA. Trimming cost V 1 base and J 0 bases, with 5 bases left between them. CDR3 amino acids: CASSLGYSTDTQYF. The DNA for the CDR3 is TGTGCCAGCAGCTTAGGCTATAGCACAGATACGCAGTATTTT.

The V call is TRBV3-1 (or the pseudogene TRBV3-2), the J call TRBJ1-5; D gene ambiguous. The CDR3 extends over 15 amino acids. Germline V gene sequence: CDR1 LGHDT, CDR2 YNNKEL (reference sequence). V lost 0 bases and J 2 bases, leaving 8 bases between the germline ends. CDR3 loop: CASSQDAGGNQPQHF. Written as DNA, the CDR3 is TGTGCCAGCAGCCAAGATGCGGGAGGCAATCAGCCCCAGCATTTT.

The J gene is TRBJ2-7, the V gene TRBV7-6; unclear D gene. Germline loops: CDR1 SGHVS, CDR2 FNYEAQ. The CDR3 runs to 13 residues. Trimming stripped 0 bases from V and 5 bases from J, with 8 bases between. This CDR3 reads CASSLARRDEQYF. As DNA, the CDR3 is TGTGCCAGCAGCTTAGCGCGAAGGGACGAGCAGTACTTC.

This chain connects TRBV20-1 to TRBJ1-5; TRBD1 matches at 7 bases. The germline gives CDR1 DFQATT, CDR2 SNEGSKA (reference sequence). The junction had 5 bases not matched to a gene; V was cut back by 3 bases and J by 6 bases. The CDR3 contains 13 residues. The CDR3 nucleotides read TGCAGTGCTAGTCCCAGGGGGAGTCAGCCCCAGCATTTT. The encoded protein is CSASPRGSQPQHF.

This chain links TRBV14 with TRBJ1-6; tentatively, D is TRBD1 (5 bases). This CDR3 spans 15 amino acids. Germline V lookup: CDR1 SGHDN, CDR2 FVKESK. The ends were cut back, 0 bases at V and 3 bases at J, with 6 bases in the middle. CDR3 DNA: TGTGCCAGCAGCCAAGATGGACACTATAATTCACCCCTCCACTTT. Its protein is CASSQDGHYNSPLHF. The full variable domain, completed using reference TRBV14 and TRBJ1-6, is EAGVTQFPSHSVIEKGQTVTLRCDPISGHDNLYWYRRVMGKEIKFLLHFVKESKQDESGMPNNRFLAERTGGTYSTLKVQPAELEDSGVYFCASSQDGHYNSPLHFGNGTRLTVT.

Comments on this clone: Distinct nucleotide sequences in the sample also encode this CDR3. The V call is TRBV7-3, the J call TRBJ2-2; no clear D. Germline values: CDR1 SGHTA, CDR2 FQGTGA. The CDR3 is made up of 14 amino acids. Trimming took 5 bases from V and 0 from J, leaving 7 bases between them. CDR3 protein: CASSPTANTGELFF. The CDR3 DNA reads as TGTGCCAGCAGCCCCACAGCGAACACCGGGGAGCTGTTTTTT.

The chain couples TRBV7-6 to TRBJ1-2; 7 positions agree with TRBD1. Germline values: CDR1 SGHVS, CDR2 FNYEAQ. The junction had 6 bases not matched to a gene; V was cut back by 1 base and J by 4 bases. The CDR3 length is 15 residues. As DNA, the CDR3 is TGTGCCAGCAGCTTAGGCGCAGGGGGGACCTATGGCTACACCTTC. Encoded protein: CASSLGAGGTYGYTF.

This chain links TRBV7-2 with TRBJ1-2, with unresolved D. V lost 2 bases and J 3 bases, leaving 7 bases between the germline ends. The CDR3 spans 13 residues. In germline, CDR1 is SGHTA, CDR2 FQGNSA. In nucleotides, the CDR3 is TGTGCCAGCAGCTTATACTTGGACTATGGCTACACCTTC. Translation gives CASSLYLDYGYTF.

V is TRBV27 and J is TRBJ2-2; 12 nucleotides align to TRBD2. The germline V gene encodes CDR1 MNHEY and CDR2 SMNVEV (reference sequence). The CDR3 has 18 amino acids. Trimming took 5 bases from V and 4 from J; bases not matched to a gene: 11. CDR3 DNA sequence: TGTGCCAGCAGTCCCCTAGCGGGAGGGTGGGGGACCACCGGGGAGCTGTTTTTT. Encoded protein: CASSPLAGGWGTTGELFF.

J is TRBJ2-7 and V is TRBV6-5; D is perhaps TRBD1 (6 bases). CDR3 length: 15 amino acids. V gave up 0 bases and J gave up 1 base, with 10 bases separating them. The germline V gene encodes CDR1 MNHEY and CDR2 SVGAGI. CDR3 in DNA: TGTGCCAGCAGTTACTCGTTCCAGGGGTCCTACGAGCAGTACTTC. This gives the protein CASSYSFQGSYEQYF.

The CDR3 DNA reads TGTGCCACCAACCACGGACGGGGTATTAGCTCCTATAATTCACCCCTCCACTTT. Protein sequence: CATNHGRGISSYNSPLHF. This chain links TRBV15 with TRBJ1-6; D is ambiguous. Trimming left V 7 bases short and J 0 bases short, with 19 bases between. Germline V gene data show CDR1 as LNHNV and CDR2 as YYDKDF (reference sequence). The CDR3 covers 18 residues.

CDR3 region: CASSYRGGRKYEQYF. The CDR3, as DNA: TGTGCCAGCAGTTACAGGGGGGGGCGAAAGTACGAGCAGTACTTC. The rearrangement uses TRBV6-2 or TRBV6-3 and TRBJ2-7, with D tentatively TRBD2 (7 bases). Germline V gene data show CDR1 as MNHEY and CDR2 as SVGEGT. The ends were cut back, 2 bases at V and 4 bases at J, with 15 bases in the middle. The CDR3 runs 15 residues.

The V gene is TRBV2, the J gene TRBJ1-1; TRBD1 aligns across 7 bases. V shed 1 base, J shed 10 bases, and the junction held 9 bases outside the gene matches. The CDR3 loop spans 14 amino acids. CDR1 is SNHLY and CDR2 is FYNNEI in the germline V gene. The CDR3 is CASSEEGAGWRAFF. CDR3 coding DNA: TGTGCCAGCAGTGAAGAGGGGGCGGGGTGGCGAGCTTTCTTT.

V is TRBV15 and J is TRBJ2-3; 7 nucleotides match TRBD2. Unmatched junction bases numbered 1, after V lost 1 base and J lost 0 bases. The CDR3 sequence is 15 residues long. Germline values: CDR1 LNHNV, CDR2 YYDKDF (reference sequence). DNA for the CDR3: TGTGCCACCAGCAGAGTCGGGGGGAGCACAGATACGCAGTATTTT. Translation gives CATSRVGGSTDTQYF.

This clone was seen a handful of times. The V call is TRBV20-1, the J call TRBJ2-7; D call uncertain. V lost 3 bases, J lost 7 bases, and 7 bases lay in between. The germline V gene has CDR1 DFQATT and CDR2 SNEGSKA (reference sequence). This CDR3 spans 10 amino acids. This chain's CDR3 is CSARFAEQYF. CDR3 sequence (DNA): TGCAGTGCTAGGTTTGCTGAGCAGTACTTC.

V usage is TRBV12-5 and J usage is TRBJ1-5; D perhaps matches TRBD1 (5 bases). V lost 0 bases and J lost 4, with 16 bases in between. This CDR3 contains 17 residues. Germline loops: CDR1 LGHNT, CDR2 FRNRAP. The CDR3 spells CASGLVQRGGKNQPQHF. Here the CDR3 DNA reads TGTGCTAGTGGTTTGGTACAAAGGGGCGGTAAGAATCAGCCCCAGCATTTT.

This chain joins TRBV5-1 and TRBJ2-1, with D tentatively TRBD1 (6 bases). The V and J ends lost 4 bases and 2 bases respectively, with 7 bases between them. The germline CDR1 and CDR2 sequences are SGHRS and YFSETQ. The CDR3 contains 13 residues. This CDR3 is CASSQGPYNEQFF. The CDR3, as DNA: TGCGCCAGCAGCCAGGGGCCCTACAATGAGCAGTTCTTC.

The CDR3 DNA reads as TGTGCCAGCAGTTATGGGCGTAAAAGGGGATGCTCTGGAAACACCATATATTTT. Translating gives CASSYGRKRGCSGNTIYF. This chain uses TRBV6-9 with TRBJ1-3; weak D call: TRBD1 (5 bases). The V and J ends lost 2 bases and 0 bases respectively, with 17 bases between them. This CDR3 has 18 amino acids. The germline CDR1 and CDR2 sequences are MNHGY and SVAAGI.

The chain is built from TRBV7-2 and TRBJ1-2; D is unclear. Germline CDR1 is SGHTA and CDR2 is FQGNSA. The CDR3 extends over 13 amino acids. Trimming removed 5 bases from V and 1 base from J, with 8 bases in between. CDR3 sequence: CASSRRNNYGYTF. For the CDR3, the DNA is TGTGCCAGCAGCCGCAGGAATAACTATGGCTACACCTTC.

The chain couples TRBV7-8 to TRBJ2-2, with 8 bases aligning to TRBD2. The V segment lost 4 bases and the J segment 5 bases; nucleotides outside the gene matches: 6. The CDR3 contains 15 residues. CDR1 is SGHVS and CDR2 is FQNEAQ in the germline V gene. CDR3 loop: CASSSGGAGTGELFF. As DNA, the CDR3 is TGTGCCAGCAGCTCCGGGGGGGCGGGGACCGGGGAGCTGTTTTTT.

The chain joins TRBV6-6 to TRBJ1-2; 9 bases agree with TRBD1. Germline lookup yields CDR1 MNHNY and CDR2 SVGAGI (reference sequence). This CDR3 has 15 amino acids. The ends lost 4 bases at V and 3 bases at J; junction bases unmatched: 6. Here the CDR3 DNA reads TGTGCCAGCAGTTCCCGGGACAGGGTGGACTATGGCTACACCTTC. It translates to CASSSRDRVDYGYTF.

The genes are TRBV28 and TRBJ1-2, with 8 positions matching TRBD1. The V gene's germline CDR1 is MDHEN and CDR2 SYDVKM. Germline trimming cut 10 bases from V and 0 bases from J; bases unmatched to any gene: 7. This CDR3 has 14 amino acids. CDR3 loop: CATRTGNTNYGYTF. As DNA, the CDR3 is TGTGCCACCCGGACAGGGAACACTAACTATGGCTACACCTTC.